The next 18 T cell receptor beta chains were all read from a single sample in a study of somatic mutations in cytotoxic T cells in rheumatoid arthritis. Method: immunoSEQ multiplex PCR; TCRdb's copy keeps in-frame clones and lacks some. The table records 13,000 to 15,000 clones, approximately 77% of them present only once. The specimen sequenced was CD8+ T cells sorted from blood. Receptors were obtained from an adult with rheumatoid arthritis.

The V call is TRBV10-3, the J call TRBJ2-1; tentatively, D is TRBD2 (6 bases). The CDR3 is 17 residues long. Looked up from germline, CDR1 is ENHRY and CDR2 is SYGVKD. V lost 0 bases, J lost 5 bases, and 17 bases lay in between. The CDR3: CAISESFTGDWDNEQFF. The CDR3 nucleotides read TGTGCCATCAGTGAGTCGTTTACGGGGGATTGGGACAATGAGCAGTTCTTC.

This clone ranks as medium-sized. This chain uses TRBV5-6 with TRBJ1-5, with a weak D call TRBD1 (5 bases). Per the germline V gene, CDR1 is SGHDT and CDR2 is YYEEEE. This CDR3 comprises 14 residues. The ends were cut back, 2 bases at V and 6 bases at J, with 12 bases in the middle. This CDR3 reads CASSLEGRSQPQHF. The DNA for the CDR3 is TGTGCCAGCAGCTTAGAGGGACGTAGTCAGCCCCAGCATTTT.

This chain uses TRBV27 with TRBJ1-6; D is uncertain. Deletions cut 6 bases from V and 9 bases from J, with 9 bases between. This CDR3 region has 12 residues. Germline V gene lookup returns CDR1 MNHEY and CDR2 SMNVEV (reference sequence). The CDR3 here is CASRTSASPLHF. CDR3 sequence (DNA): TGTGCCAGCAGAACGTCCGCTTCACCCCTCCACTTT.

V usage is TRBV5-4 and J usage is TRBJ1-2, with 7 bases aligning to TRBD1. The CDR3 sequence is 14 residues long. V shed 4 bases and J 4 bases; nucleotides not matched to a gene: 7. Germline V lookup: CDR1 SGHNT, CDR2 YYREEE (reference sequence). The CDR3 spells CASSQTTGFYGYTF. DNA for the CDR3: TGTGCCAGCAGCCAGACGACAGGGTTCTATGGCTACACCTTC. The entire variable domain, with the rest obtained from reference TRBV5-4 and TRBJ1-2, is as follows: ETGVTQSPTHLIKTRGQQVTLRCSSQSGHNTVSWYQQALGQGPQFIFQYYREEENGRGNFPPRFSGLQFPNYSSELNVNALELDDSALYLCASSQTTGFYGYTFGSGTRLTVV.

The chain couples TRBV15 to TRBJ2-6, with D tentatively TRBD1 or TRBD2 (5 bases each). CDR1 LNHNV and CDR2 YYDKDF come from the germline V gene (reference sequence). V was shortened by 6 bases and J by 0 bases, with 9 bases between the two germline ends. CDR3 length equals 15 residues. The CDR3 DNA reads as TGTGCCACCAGGGGGGTAAGCTCTGGGGCCAACGTCCTGACTTTC. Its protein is CATRGVSSGANVLTF. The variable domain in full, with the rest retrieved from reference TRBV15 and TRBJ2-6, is DAMVIQNPRYQVTQFGKPVTLSCSQTLNHNVMYWYQQKSSQAPKLLFHYYDKDFNNEADTPDNFQSRRPNTSFCFLDIRSPGLGDTAMYLCATRGVSSGANVLTFGAGSRLTVL.

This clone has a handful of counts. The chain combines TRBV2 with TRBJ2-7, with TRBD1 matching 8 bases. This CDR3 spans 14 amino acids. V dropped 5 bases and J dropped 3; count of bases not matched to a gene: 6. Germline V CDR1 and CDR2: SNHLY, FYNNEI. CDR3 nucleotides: TGTGCCAGCAGTCCAGGACAGGGCAGCTACGAGCAGTACTTC. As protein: CASSPGQGSYEQYF.

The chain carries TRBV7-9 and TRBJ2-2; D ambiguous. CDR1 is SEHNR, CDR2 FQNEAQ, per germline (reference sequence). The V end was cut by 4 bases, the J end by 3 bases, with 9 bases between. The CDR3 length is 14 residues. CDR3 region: CASSSDPYTGELFF. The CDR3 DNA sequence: TGTGCCAGCAGCTCCGATCCTTACACCGGGGAGCTGTTTTTT.

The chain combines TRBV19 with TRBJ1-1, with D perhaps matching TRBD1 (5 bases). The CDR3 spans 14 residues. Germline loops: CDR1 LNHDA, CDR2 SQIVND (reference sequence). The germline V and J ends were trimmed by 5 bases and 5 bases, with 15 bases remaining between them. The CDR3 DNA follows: TGTGCCAGTAGTTTGGGGGGACTGGGAACTGAAGCTTTCTTT. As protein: CASSLGGLGTEAFF.

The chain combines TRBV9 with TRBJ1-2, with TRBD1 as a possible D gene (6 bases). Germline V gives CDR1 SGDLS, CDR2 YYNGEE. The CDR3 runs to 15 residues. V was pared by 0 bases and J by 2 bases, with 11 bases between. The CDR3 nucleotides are TGTGCCAGCAGCGTAGGGGGACAAGGCAACTATGGCTACACCTTC. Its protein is CASSVGGQGNYGYTF. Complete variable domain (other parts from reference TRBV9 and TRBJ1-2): DSGVTQTPKHLITATGQRVTLRCSPRSGDLSVYWYQQSLDQGLQFLIQYYNGEERAKGNILERFSAQQFPDLHSELNLSSLELGDSALYFCASSVGGQGNYGYTFGSGTRLTVV.

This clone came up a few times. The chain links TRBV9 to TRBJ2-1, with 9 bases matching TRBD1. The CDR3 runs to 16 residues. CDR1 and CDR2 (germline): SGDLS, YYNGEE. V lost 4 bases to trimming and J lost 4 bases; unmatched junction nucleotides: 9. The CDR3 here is CASSPTGTGIYNEQFF. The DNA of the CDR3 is TGTGCCAGCAGCCCCACCGGGACAGGGATTTACAATGAGCAGTTCTTC.

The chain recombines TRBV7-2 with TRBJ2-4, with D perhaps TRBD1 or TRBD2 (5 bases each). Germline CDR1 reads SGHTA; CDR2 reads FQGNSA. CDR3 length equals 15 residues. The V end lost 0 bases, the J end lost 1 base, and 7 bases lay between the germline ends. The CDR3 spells CASSLAGEAKNIQYF. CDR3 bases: TGTGCCAGCAGCTTAGCAGGGGAGGCCAAAAACATTCAGTACTTC.

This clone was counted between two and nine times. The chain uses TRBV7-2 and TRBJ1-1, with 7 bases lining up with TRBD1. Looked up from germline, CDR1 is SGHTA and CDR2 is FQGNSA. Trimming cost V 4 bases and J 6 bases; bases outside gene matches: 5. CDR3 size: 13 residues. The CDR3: CASSSIDRAEAFF. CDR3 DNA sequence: TGTGCCAGCAGCTCGATCGACAGGGCTGAAGCTTTCTTT.

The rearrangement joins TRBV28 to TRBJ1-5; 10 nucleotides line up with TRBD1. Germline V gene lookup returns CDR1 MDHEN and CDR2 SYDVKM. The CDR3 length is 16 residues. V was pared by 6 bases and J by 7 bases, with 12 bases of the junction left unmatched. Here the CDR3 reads CASSPIDRGRGQPQHF. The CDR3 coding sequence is TGTGCCAGCAGCCCCATCGACAGGGGGCGAGGACAGCCCCAGCATTTT. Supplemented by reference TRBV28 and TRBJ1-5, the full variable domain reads DVKVTQSSRYLVKRTGEKVFLECVQDMDHENMFWYRQDPGLGLRLIYFSYDVKMKEKGDIPEGYSVSREKKERFSLILESASTNQTSMYLCASSPIDRGRGQPQHFGDGTRLSIL.

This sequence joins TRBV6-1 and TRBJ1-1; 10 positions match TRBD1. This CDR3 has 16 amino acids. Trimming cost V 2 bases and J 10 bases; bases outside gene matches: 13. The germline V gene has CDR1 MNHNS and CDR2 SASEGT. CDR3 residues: CASSELVGQGVVAAFF. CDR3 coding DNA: TGTGCCAGCAGTGAACTCGTAGGACAGGGGGTGGTAGCAGCTTTCTTT.

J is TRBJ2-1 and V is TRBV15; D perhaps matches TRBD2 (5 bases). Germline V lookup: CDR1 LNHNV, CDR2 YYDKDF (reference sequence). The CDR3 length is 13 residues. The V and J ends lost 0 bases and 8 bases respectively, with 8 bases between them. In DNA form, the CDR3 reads TGTGCCACCAGCAGAGATTCGCGGGATGAGCAGTTCTTC. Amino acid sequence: CATSRDSRDEQFF.

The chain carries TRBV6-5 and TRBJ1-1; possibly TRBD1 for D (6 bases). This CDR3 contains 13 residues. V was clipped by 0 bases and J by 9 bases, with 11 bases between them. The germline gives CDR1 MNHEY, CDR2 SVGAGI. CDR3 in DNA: TGTGCCAGCAGTTACTCGTTGGGGGCTCAAGCTTTCTTT. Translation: CASSYSLGAQAFF.

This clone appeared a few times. CDR3 residues: CASSGRWDSPLHF. The CDR3 DNA reads TGTGCCAGCAGCGGACGGTGGGATTCACCCCTCCACTTT. The chain carries TRBV6-5 and TRBJ1-6; D call uncertain. The length of the CDR3 is 13 residues. Between the trimmed V and J ends, which lost 6 bases and 8 bases, there was a span of 11 bases. Germline CDR1 and CDR2: MNHEY and SVGAGI.

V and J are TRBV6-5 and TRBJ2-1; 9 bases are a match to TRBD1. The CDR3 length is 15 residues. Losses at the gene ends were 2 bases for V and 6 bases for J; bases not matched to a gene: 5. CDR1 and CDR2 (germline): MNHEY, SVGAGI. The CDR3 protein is CASSYEGQGSNEQFF. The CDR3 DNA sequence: TGTGCCAGCAGTTACGAGGGACAGGGCTCCAATGAGCAGTTCTTC.